The clone carrying this T cell receptor beta chain showed up just once. Its antigen is not identified. The sample is drawn from a study of cytomegalovirus exposure and HLA in healthy donors. Study-wide results and caveats: The study reported that TCR beta sequences accurately predicted HLA-A and HLA-B alleles in most subjects. In a later analysis, HLA-associated beta chains showed higher expansion and lower generation probabilities than comparable chains.

The CDR3 is 18 residues long. V lost 1 base and J lost 4; bases outside the gene matches: 11. Germline CDR1 reads SGHRS; CDR2 reads YFSETQ. The PCR used 60 Vbeta and 13 Jbeta primers. Produced via immunoSEQ multiplex PCR; TCRdb's table is partial and in-frame only. This table holds some 200,000 clones, approximately 80% found once. Sequenced: PBMCs. V and J are TRBV5-1 and TRBJ2-1, with 10 bases identical to TRBD2. The sequence was collected from a woman aged 30 to 39 in good health and CMV-seronegative. CDR3 in DNA: TGCGCCAGCAGCTTGCGGAGCGGGAGGGCGCTTAGGTACAATGAGCAGTTCTTC. Residues: CASSLRSGRALRYNEQFF.